This T cell receptor beta chain was retrieved from a study of graft-versus-host responses after intestinal transplantation. Overall study: Recipients underwent multivisceral, liver-intestinal, or isolated intestinal transplants.

Turning to this clone: Its antigen remains unknown.

Germline V gene lookup returns CDR1 SGDLS and CDR2 YYNGEE. Trimming at V came to 4 bases and at J to 0 bases, leaving 5 bases not matched to a gene. The CDR3 runs to 15 residues. Study-wide findings and caveats: Among circulating GvH clones, peak levels were associated with early post-transplant declines in HvG clones.

Assay: immunoSEQ multiplex PCR; the TCRdb copy retains only in-frame clones and omits some. The repertoire holds more than 60,000 clones, with less than 95% as singletons. Sequenced material: unstimulated CD8+ T cells sorted from spleen or lymph node cells, taken before intestinal transplant. The chain links TRBV9 to TRBJ2-7, with 9 bases aligning to TRBD1. The receptor was derived from a human donor who received an intestinal transplant. The CDR3 spells CASSPGTGNSYEQYF. As DNA, the CDR3 is TGTGCCAGCAGCCCAGGGACAGGGAACTCCTACGAGCAGTACTTC.